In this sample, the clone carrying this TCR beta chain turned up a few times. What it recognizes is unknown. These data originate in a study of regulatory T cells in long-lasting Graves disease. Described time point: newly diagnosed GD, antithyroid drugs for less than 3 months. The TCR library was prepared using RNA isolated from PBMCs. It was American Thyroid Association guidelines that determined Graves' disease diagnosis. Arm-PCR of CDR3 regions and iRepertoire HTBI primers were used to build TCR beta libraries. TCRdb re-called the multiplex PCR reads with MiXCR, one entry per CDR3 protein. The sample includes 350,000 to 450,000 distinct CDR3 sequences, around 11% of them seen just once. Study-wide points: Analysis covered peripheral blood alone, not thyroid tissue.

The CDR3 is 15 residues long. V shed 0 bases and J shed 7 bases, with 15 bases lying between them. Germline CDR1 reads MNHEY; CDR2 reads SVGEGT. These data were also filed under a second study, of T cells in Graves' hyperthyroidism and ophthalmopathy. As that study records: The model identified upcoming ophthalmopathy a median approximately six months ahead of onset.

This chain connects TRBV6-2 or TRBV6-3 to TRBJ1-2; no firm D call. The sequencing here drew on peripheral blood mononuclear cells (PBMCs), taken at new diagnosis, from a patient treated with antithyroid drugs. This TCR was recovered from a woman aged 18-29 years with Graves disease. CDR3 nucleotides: TGTGCCAGCAGTTACTCAGCCCAGATTACGGGTGGCTACACCTTC. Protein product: CASSYSAQITGGYTF.